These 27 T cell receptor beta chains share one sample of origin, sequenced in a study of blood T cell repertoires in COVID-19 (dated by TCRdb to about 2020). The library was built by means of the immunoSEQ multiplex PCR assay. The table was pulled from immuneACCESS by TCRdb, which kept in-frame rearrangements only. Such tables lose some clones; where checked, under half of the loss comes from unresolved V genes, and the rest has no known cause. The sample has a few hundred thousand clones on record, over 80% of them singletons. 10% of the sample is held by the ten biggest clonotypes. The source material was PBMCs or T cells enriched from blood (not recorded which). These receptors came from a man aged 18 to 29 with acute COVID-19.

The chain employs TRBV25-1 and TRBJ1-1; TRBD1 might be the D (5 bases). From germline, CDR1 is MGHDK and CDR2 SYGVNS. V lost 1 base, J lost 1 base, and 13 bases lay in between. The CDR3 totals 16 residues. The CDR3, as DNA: TGTGCCAGCAGTGAATCGGGTGCGGGGGGGAACACTGAAGCTTTCTTT. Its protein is CASSESGAGGNTEAFF.

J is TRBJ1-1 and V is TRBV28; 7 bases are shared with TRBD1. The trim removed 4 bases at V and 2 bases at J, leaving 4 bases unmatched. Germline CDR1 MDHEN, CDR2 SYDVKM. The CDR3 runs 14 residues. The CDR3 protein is CASSWGQINTEAFF. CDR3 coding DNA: TGTGCCAGCAGTTGGGGACAGATTAACACTGAAGCTTTCTTT. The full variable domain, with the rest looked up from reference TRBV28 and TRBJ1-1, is DVKVTQSSRYLVKRTGEKVFLECVQDMDHENMFWYRQDPGLGLRLIYFSYDVKMKEKGDIPEGYSVSREKKERFSLILESASTNQTSMYLCASSWGQINTEAFFGQGTRLTVV.

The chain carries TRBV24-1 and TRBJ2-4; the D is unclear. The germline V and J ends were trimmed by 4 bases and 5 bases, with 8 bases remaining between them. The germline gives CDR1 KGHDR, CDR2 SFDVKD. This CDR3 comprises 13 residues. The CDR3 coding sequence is TGTGCCACCAGTGAGGCCCTAGAAAACATTCAGTACTTC. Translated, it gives CATSEALENIQYF.

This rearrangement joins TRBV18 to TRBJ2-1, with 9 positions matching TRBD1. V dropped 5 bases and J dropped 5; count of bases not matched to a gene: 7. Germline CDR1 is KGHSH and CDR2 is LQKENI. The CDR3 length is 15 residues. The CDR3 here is CASSVQGAGDNEQFF. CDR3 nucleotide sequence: TGTGCCAGCTCAGTACAGGGGGCAGGAGACAATGAGCAGTTCTTC.

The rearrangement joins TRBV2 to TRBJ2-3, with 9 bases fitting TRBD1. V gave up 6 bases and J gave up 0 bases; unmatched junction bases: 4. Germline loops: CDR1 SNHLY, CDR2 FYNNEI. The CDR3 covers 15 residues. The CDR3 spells CASSPGTGSTDTQYF. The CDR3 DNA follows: TGTGCCAGCAGCCCCGGGACAGGGAGCACAGATACGCAGTATTTT.

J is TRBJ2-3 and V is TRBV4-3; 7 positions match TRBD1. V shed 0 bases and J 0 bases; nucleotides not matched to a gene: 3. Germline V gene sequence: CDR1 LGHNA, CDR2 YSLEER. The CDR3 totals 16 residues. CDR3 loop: CASSQDPRGSTDTQYF. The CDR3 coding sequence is TGCGCCAGCAGCCAAGATCCCAGGGGGAGCACAGATACGCAGTATTTT.

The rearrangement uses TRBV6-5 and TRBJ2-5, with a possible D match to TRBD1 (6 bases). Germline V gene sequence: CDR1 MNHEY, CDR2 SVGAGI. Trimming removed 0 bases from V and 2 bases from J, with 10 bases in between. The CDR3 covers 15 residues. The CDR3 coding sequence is TGTGCCAGCAGTTACTCGGGGGCCGTTCAAGAGACCCAGTACTTC. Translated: CASSYSGAVQETQYF.

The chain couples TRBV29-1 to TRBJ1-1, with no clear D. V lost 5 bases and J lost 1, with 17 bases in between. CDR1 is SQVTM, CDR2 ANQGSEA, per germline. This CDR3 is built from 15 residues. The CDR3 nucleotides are TGCAGCGTTAAGGCTAGACTCAACCCGAACACTGAAGCTTTCTTT. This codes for CSVKARLNPNTEAFF.

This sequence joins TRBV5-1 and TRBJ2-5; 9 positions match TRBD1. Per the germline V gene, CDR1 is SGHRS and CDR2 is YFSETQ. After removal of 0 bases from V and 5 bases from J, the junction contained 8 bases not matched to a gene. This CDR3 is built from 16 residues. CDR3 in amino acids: CASSLGTGGSGETQYF. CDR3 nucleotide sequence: TGCGCCAGCAGCTTGGGTACAGGGGGCTCAGGGGAGACCCAGTACTTC. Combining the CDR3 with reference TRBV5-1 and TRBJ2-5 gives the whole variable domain KAGVTQTPRYLIKTRGQQVTLSCSPISGHRSVSWYQQTPGQGLQFLFEYFSETQRNKGNFPGRFSGRQFSNSRSEMNVSTLELGDSALYLCASSLGTGGSGETQYFGPGTRLLVL.

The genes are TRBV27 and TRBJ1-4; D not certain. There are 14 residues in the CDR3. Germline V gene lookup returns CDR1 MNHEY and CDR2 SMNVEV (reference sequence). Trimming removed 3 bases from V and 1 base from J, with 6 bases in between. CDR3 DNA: TGTGCCAGCAGTTTTACGCGAACTAATGAAAAACTGTTTTTT. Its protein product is CASSFTRTNEKLFF. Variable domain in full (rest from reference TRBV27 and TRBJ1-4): EAQVTQNPRYLITVTGKKLTVTCSQNMNHEYMSWYRQDPGLGLRQIYYSMNVEVTDKGDVPEGYKVSRKEKRNFPLILESPSPNQTSLYFCASSFTRTNEKLFFGSGTQLSVL.

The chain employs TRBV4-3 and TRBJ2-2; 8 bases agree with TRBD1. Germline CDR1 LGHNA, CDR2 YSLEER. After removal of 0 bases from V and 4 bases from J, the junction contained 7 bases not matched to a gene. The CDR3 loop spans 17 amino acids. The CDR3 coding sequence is TGCGCCAGCAGCCAAGATATTGAGGACAGGGTCACCGGGGAGCTGTTTTTT. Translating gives CASSQDIEDRVTGELFF.

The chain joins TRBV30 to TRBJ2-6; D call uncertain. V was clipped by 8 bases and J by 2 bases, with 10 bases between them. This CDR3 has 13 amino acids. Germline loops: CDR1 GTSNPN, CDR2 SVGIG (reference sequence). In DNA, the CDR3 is TGTGCCCTCTCGGTTGCTGGGGCCAACGTCCTGACTTTC. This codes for CALSVAGANVLTF.

DNA of the CDR3: TGTGCCAGCAGCCTGGGACTAGGAGTCCCTCCACGAGACAATGAGCAGTTCTTC. Protein product: CASSLGLGVPPRDNEQFF. The chain carries TRBV3-1 (or the pseudogene TRBV3-2) and TRBJ2-1; 8 bases are shared with TRBD2. The CDR3 contains 18 residues. CDR1 and CDR2 (germline): LGHDT, YNNKEL (reference sequence). The trim removed 4 bases at V and 5 bases at J, leaving 16 bases unmatched.

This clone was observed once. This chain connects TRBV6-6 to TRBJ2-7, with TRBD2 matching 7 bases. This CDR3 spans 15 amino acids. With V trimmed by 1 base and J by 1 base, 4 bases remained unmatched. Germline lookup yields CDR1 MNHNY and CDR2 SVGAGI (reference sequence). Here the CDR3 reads CASSYFTSESYEQYF. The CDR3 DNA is TGTGCCAGCAGTTACTTCACTAGCGAATCCTACGAGCAGTACTTC.

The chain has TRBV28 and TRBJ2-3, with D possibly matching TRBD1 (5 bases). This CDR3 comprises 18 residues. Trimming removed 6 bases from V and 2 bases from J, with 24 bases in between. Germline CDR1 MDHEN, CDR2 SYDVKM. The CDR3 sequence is CASRRDSEAWFDTDTQYF. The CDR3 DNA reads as TGTGCCAGCAGGCGCGACAGTGAGGCTTGGTTTGACACAGATACGCAGTATTTT.

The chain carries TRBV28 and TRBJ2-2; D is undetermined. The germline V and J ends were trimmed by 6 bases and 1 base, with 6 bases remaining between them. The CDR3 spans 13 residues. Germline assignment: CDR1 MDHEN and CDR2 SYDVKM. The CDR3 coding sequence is TGTGCCAGCAGCCTCTTGAACACCGGGGAGCTGTTTTTT. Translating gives CASSLLNTGELFF.

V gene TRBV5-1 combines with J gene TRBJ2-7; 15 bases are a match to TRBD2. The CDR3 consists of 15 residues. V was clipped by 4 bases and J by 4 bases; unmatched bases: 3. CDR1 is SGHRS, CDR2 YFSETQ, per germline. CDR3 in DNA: TGCGCCAGCAGCCTCGGGACTAGCGGGAGGTACGAGCAGTACTTC. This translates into CASSLGTSGRYEQYF.

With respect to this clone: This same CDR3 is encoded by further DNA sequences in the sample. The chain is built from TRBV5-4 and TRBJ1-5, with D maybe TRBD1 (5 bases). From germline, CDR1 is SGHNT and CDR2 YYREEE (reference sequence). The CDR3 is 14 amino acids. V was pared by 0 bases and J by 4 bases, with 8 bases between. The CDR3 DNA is TGTGCCAGCAGCTTGGGGGGCGCGAATCAGCCCCAGCATTTT. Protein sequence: CASSLGGANQPQHF.

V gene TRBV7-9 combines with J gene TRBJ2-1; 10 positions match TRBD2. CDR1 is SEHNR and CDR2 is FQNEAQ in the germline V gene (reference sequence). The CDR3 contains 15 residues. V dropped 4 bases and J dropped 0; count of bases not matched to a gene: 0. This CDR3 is CASSWTSGSYNEQFF. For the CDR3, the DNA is TGTGCCAGCAGCTGGACTAGCGGCTCCTACAATGAGCAGTTCTTC. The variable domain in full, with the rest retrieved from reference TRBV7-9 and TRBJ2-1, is DTGVSQNPRHKITKRGQNVTFRCDPISEHNRLYWYRQTLGQGPEFLTYFQNEAQLEKSRLLSDRFSAERPKGSFSTLEIQRTEQGDSAMYLCASSWTSGSYNEQFFGPGTRLTVL.

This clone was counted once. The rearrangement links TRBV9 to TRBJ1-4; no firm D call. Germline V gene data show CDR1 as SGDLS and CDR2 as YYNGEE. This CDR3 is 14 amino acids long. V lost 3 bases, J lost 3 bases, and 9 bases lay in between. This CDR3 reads CASSGGVANEKLFF. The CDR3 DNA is TGTGCCAGCAGCGGGGGAGTGGCTAATGAAAAACTGTTTTTT.

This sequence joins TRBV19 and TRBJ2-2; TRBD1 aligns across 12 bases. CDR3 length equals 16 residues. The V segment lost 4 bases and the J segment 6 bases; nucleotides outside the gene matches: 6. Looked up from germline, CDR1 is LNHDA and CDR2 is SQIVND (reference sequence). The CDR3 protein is CASSKPGQGAAGELFF. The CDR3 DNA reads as TGTGCCAGTAGTAAACCGGGACAGGGGGCGGCCGGGGAGCTGTTTTTT.

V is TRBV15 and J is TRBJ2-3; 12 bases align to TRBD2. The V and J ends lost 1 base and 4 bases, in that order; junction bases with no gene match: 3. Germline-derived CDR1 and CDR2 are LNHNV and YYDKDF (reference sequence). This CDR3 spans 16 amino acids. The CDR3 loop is CATSRGLAGAADTQYF. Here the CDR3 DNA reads TGTGCCACCAGCAGAGGACTAGCGGGAGCAGCAGATACGCAGTATTTT. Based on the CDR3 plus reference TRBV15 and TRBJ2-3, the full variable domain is DAMVIQNPRYQVTQFGKPVTLSCSQTLNHNVMYWYQQKSSQAPKLLFHYYDKDFNNEADTPDNFQSRRPNTSFCFLDIRSPGLGDTAMYLCATSRGLAGAADTQYFGPGTRLTVL.

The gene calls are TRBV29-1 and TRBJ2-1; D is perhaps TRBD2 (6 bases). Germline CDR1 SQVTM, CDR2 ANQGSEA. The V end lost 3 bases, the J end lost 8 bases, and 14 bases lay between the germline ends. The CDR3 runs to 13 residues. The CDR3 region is CSVESPAGYEQFF. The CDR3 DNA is TGCAGCGTTGAGAGCCCAGCGGGCTATGAGCAGTTCTTC.

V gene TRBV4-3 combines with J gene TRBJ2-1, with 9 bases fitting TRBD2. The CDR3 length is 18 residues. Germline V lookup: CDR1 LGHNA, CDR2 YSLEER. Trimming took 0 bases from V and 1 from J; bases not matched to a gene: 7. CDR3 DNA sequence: TGCGCCAGCAGCCAAGATAGGATTCTAGCGGGGTCCTACAATGAGCAGTTCTTC. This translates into CASSQDRILAGSYNEQFF.

Written as DNA, the CDR3 is TGTGCCTGGAGTGTACTATCAGGGGGCAGTCAGCCCCAGCATTTT. As protein: CAWSVLSGGSQPQHF. The rearrangement uses TRBV30 and TRBJ1-5, with 8 bases lining up with TRBD1. The CDR3 is made up of 15 amino acids. Germline lookup yields CDR1 GTSNPN and CDR2 SVGIG (reference sequence). Trimming removed 0 bases from V and 6 bases from J; junction bases left unmatched: 7.

The CDR3 protein is CASSFFGEYGYTF. The CDR3 bases are TGTGCCAGCAGTTTTTTTGGGGAGTATGGCTACACCTTC. The rearrangement joins TRBV28 to TRBJ1-2; D unclear. The CDR3 is 13 amino acids. V was shortened by 3 bases and J by 5 bases, with 10 bases between the two germline ends. Per germline, CDR1 MDHEN and CDR2 SYDVKM.

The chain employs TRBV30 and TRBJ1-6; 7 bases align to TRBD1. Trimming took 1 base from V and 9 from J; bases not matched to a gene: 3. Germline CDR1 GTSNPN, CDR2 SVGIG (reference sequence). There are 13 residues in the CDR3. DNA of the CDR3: TGTGCCTGGAGTGCCTCAGGGGGTTCACCCCTCCACTTT. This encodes CAWSASGGSPLHF.